This T cell receptor beta chain was identified during a study of regulatory T cells in long-lasting Graves disease. Overall study: With positive TSH receptor antibodies and over 5 years of antithyroid drugs, Graves' disease was considered persistent.

The V end was cut by 2 bases, the J end by 3 bases, with 10 bases between. This CDR3 has 14 amino acids. Germline assignment: CDR1 MNHEY and CDR2 SVGAGI. Ten or more counts support this clonotype. Its target is not known. Libraries of TCR beta came from iRepertoire HTBI primers plus Arm-PCR of CDR3 regions. As handled by the study authors: The samples included around 62 TRBV and 14 to 15 TRBJ segments. Each CDR3 protein gets one entry after TCRdb re-called the multiplex PCR reads with MiXCR. V and J calls and clone size were set by TCRdb, not the authors. The sample yields about half a million distinct CDR3 sequences, 22% seen once. The time point is: persistent/refractory GD, antithyroid drugs over 5 years with positive TRAb. Following extraction of RNA from PBMCs, that RNA was used to make the TCR library. Findings and caveats of the study: When disease was persistent, TRBV28, TRBJ1-2 and TRBJ2-5 were the favored segments.

Sequences were derived from peripheral blood mononuclear cells (PBMCs), sampled when the disease was refractory, from a patient treated with antithyroid drugs. This chain connects TRBV6-5 to TRBJ1-1; no definite D call. This clonotype was obtained from a female donor with Graves disease. CDR3 DNA: TGTGCCAGCAGTTACCTCGAGGAAGACACTGAAGCTTTCTTT. Translated: CASSYLEEDTEAFF.